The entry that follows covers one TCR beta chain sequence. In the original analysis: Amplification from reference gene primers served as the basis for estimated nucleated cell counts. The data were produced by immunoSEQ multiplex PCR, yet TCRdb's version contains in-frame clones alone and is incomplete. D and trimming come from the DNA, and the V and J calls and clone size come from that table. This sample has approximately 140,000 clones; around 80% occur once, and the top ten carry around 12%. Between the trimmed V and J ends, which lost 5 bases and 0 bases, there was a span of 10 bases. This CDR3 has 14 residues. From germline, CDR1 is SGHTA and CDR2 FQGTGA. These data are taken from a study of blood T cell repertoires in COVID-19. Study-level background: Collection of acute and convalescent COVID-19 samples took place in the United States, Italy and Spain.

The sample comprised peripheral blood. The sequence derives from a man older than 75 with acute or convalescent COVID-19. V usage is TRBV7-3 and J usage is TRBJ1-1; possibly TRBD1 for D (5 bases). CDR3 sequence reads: CASSPSTVNTEAFF. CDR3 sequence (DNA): TGTGCCAGCAGCCCCTCGACAGTGAACACTGAAGCTTTCTTT.